The rows below give T cell receptor beta chains drawn from one sample of a study of identical twins. TCRdb itself ran the 5' RACE reads through MiXCR, one entry per CDR3 protein. The table records around 650,000 distinct CDR3 sequences, 7.1% of them present only once. In addition, the sample was reused for a study of yellow fever vaccine responses in identical twins.

Sample: PBMCs. These receptors were collected from a woman under 30 in good health. The CDR3 runs from the conserved cysteine through the conserved F or W. Each record gives: clone size, J gene, V gene, D gene, CDR3 protein, CDR3 DNA. The D gene is left open where the match is weak. Clone size is not always given. Where it is, it says once, few, many or a class for expanded clones.

clone size: -; J gene: TRBJ1-5; V gene: TRBV7-8; D gene: -; CDR3 protein: CASSLGFGANQPQHF; CDR3 DNA: TGTGCCAGCAGCTTAGGGTTCGGGGCTAATCAGCCCCAGCATTTT
clone size: -; J gene: TRBJ2-2; V gene: TRBV20-1; D gene: -; CDR3 protein: CRTRDTDTGELFF; CDR3 DNA: TGCAGGACCCGGGACACCGACACCGGGGAGCTGTTTTTT
clone size: -; J gene: TRBJ1-2; V gene: TRBV6-1; D gene: -; CDR3 protein: CASRFNRVNYGYTF; CDR3 DNA: TGTGCCAGCAGGTTCAACAGGGTTAACTATGGCTACACCTTC
clone size: few; J gene: TRBJ2-1; V gene: TRBV20-1; D gene: -; CDR3 protein: CSASGRTTDNEQFF; CDR3 DNA: TGCAGTGCTAGTGGCAGAACAACTGACAATGAGCAGTTCTTC
clone size: -; J gene: TRBJ2-7; V gene: TRBV7-9; D gene: TRBD2; CDR3 protein: CASSLVVGGSYEQYF; CDR3 DNA: TGTGCCAGCAGCTTAGTGGTGGGAGGGTCCTACGAGCAGTACTTC
clone size: many; J gene: TRBJ2-3; V gene: TRBV12-3/TRBV12-4; D gene: -; CDR3 protein: CASSPGPDVLDTQYF; CDR3 DNA: TGTGCCAGCAGTCCCGGACCGGACGTATTGGATACGCAGTATTTT
clone size: few; J gene: TRBJ1-1; V gene: TRBV12-3/TRBV12-4; D gene: -; CDR3 protein: CASSQTGRPNTEAFF; CDR3 DNA: TGTGCCAGCAGTCAAACGGGACGGCCGAACACTGAAGCTTTCTTT
clone size: -; J gene: TRBJ2-1; V gene: TRBV20-1; D gene: TRBD2; CDR3 protein: CSARDSGRGYNEQFF; CDR3 DNA: TGCAGTGCTAGAGATAGCGGGAGGGGGTACAATGAGCAGTTCTTC
clone size: few; J gene: TRBJ2-1; V gene: TRBV7-2; D gene: -; CDR3 protein: CASSLDYGPEQFF; CDR3 DNA: TGTGCCAGCAGCTTGGACTATGGTCCTGAGCAGTTCTTC
clone size: few; J gene: TRBJ2-1; V gene: TRBV25-1; D gene: -; CDR3 protein: CASSRGQLSSYNEQFF; CDR3 DNA: TGTGCCAGCAGCCGCGGACAGCTGAGCTCCTACAATGAGCAGTTCTTC
clone size: many; J gene: TRBJ2-3; V gene: TRBV5-1; D gene: -; CDR3 protein: CASSLAGRAADTQYF; CDR3 DNA: TGCGCCAGCAGCTTGGCGGGGCGGGCCGCAGATACGCAGTATTTT
clone size: few; J gene: TRBJ2-7; V gene: TRBV20-1; D gene: TRBD1; CDR3 protein: CSAYTGDLNEQYF; CDR3 DNA: TGCAGTGCATACACAGGGGATCTCAACGAGCAGTACTTC
clone size: few; J gene: TRBJ2-3; V gene: TRBV6-2/TRBV6-3; D gene: -; CDR3 protein: CASSYPANRVVTDTQYF; CDR3 DNA: TGTGCCAGCAGTTACCCGGCAAACAGGGTAGTCACAGATACGCAGTATTTT
clone size: many; J gene: TRBJ2-1; V gene: TRBV5-1; D gene: TRBD2; CDR3 protein: CASSLSGREHNEQFF; CDR3 DNA: TGCGCCAGCAGCTTGTCCGGGAGGGAGCACAATGAGCAGTTCTTC
clone size: -; J gene: TRBJ2-3; V gene: TRBV12-3/TRBV12-4; D gene: TRBD2; CDR3 protein: CASRGTSGSQDTRYF; CDR3 DNA: TGTGCCAGCAGAGGGACTAGCGGGAGTCAAGATACGCGGTATTTT
clone size: once; J gene: TRBJ2-2; V gene: TRBV25-1; D gene: -; CDR3 protein: CASSELLVHGELFF; CDR3 DNA: TGTGCCAGCAGTGAGCTCCTAGTACACGGGGAGCTGTTTTTT
clone size: many; J gene: TRBJ2-3; V gene: TRBV2; D gene: TRBD1; CDR3 protein: CASRRDRAVPDTQYF; CDR3 DNA: TGTGCCAGCAGACGGGACAGGGCAGTGCCAGATACGCAGTATTTT
clone size: -; J gene: TRBJ1-4; V gene: TRBV20-1; D gene: -; CDR3 protein: CSARAGDGLFF; CDR3 DNA: TGCAGTGCTAGAGCAGGGGACGGACTGTTTTTT
clone size: few; J gene: TRBJ2-3; V gene: TRBV18; D gene: -; CDR3 protein: CASSNRDPSTDTQYF; CDR3 DNA: TGTGCCAGCTCAAACCGGGACCCTAGCACAGATACGCAGTATTTT
clone size: -; J gene: TRBJ2-2; V gene: TRBV5-8; D gene: -; CDR3 protein: CASSLGVHTGELFF; CDR3 DNA: TGTGCCAGCAGCTTGGGGGTTCACACCGGGGAGCTGTTTTTT
clone size: many; J gene: TRBJ1-1; V gene: TRBV5-1; D gene: -; CDR3 protein: CASSNGRVGSTEAFF; CDR3 DNA: TGCGCCAGCAGCAACGGCAGGGTCGGAAGCACTGAAGCTTTCTTT
clone size: few; J gene: TRBJ2-3; V gene: TRBV6-1; D gene: TRBD2; CDR3 protein: CASSPNGRSTDTQYF; CDR3 DNA: TGTGCCAGCAGCCCAAACGGGAGGAGCACAGATACGCAGTATTTT
clone size: -; J gene: TRBJ2-1; V gene: TRBV2; D gene: TRBD1; CDR3 protein: CASTRQGQGLDEQFF; CDR3 DNA: TGTGCCAGCACTCGACAGGGGCAGGGCCTGGATGAGCAGTTCTTC
clone size: many; J gene: TRBJ2-7; V gene: TRBV3-1; D gene: -; CDR3 protein: CASSQVEGKIQNF; CDR3 DNA: TGTGCCAGCAGCCAAGTTGAGGGAAAAATCCAGAACTTC
clone size: few; J gene: TRBJ2-2; V gene: TRBV7-6; D gene: TRBD1; CDR3 protein: CASSLGSDRGISSGTGELFF; CDR3 DNA: TGTGCCAGCAGCTTAGGGTCGGACAGGGGAATTTCGTCGGGCACCGGGGAGCTGTTTTTT
clone size: many; J gene: TRBJ1-1; V gene: TRBV5-1; D gene: -; CDR3 protein: CASSLLGETWNTEAFF; CDR3 DNA: TGCGCCAGCAGCTTGTTGGGAGAGACATGGAACACTGAAGCTTTCTTT
clone size: few; J gene: TRBJ2-4; V gene: TRBV28; D gene: TRBD2; CDR3 protein: CASSFTLSGTSGGPRRNIQYF; CDR3 DNA: TGTGCCAGCAGTTTTACTTTATCCGGGACTAGCGGGGGGCCACGAAGGAACATTCAGTACTTC
clone size: few; J gene: TRBJ2-5; V gene: TRBV6-5; D gene: -; CDR3 protein: CASSYSLAQQETQYF; CDR3 DNA: TGTGCCAGCAGTTACTCATTGGCGCAACAAGAGACCCAGTACTTC
clone size: -; J gene: TRBJ2-1; V gene: TRBV7-3; D gene: TRBD2; CDR3 protein: CASSLAGDRYNEQFF; CDR3 DNA: TGTGCCAGCAGCTTAGCGGGAGATCGGTACAATGAGCAGTTCTTC
clone size: few; J gene: TRBJ2-5; V gene: TRBV29-1; D gene: -; CDR3 protein: CSVGPRLVEETQYF; CDR3 DNA: TGCAGCGTTGGCCCCAGACTAGTCGAAGAGACCCAGTACTTC
clone size: -; J gene: TRBJ2-1; V gene: TRBV10-3; D gene: TRBD2; CDR3 protein: CAISEVPGAGDNEQFF; CDR3 DNA: TGTGCCATCAGTGAGGTCCCCGGGGCGGGAGACAATGAGCAGTTCTTC
clone size: few; J gene: TRBJ2-3; V gene: TRBV10-2; D gene: -; CDR3 protein: CASSEYGGVPVDTQYF; CDR3 DNA: TGCGCCAGCAGTGAATACGGGGGAGTCCCTGTGGATACGCAGTATTTT
clone size: -; J gene: TRBJ2-1; V gene: TRBV24-1; D gene: -; CDR3 protein: CATSDSLETQQFF; CDR3 DNA: TGTGCCACCAGTGATTCCCTGGAAACCCAGCAGTTCTTC
clone size: -; J gene: TRBJ2-7; V gene: TRBV12-3/TRBV12-4; D gene: -; CDR3 protein: CASSLGGGPSEQYF; CDR3 DNA: TGTGCCAGCAGTTTAGGGGGCGGACCCTCTGAGCAGTACTTC
clone size: few; J gene: TRBJ1-4; V gene: TRBV2; D gene: TRBD1; CDR3 protein: CASTSGQGNEKLFF; CDR3 DNA: TGTGCCAGCACTTCTGGACAGGGGAATGAAAAACTGTTTTTT
clone size: -; J gene: TRBJ2-7; V gene: TRBV12-3/TRBV12-4; D gene: -; CDR3 protein: CASSLQAGSYEQYF; CDR3 DNA: TGTGCCAGCAGCTTACAAGCAGGGTCCTACGAGCAGTACTTC
clone size: few; J gene: TRBJ2-5; V gene: TRBV15; D gene: TRBD2; CDR3 protein: CATSSSGGEETQYF; CDR3 DNA: TGTGCCACCAGCAGTAGCGGGGGCGAAGAGACCCAGTACTTC
clone size: few; J gene: TRBJ2-3; V gene: TRBV9; D gene: TRBD2; CDR3 protein: CASSVASGGSGTQYF; CDR3 DNA: TGTGCCAGCAGCGTAGCCAGCGGGGGTTCGGGTACGCAGTATTTT
clone size: many; J gene: TRBJ2-1; V gene: TRBV6-1; D gene: TRBD2; CDR3 protein: CASRRKLAGGYNEQFF; CDR3 DNA: TGTGCCAGCAGACGAAAACTAGCGGGAGGCTACAATGAGCAGTTCTTC
clone size: -; J gene: TRBJ2-2; V gene: TRBV2; D gene: TRBD1; CDR3 protein: CASRNRQGTTGELFF; CDR3 DNA: TGTGCCAGCAGAAATCGACAGGGAACCACCGGGGAGCTGTTTTTT
clone size: few; J gene: TRBJ1-2; V gene: TRBV20-1; D gene: -; CDR3 protein: CSASPKGYGYTF; CDR3 DNA: TGCAGTGCTAGCCCGAAGGGATATGGCTACACCTTC
clone size: few; J gene: TRBJ2-5; V gene: TRBV5-1; D gene: TRBD2; CDR3 protein: CASSSGGGPRETQYF; CDR3 DNA: TGCGCCAGCAGCTCGGGCGGGGGGCCCCGGGAGACCCAGTACTTC
clone size: many; J gene: TRBJ1-2; V gene: TRBV20-1; D gene: -; CDR3 protein: CSARPQNYGYTF; CDR3 DNA: TGCAGTGCCCGGCCCCAAAACTATGGCTACACCTTC
clone size: -; J gene: TRBJ1-2; V gene: TRBV15; D gene: -; CDR3 protein: CATSRDRSGFDGYTF; CDR3 DNA: TGTGCCACCAGCAGAGATCGATCAGGGTTTGATGGCTACACCTTC